This T cell receptor (beta chain) was retrieved from a study of T-cell reconstitution after alpha-beta-depleted transplantation in children. Unique molecular identifiers tagged the TCRbeta library. From the PCR reads, TCRdb called clonotypes with MiXCR, one entry per CDR3 protein. The repertoire holds more than 550,000 distinct CDR3 sequences, with over 9.5% as singletons. V lost 3 bases, J lost 6 bases, and 14 bases lay in between. Germline CDR1 SGDLS, CDR2 YYNGEE. This CDR3 has 14 residues. This sequence originates from a human donor who donated a stem cell graft to a child with acute myeloid leukemia. The V and J genes are TRBV9 and TRBJ2-3; no clear D. This sample comprised PBMCs from the stem cell graft donor, obtained from the stem cell graft. The CDR3 nucleotides read TGTGCCAGCAGCGCCCTCCCGGGTCCCGATACGCAGTATTTT. Protein product: CASSALPGPDTQYF.